The TCR beta chain under discussion was sequenced for a study of CD4 T cells in relation to SARS-CoV-2 and coronaviruses. Uncultured naive and memory CD4+ T cells supplied DNA for deep TCR-beta sequencing. Measured with immunoSEQ multiplex PCR; TCRdb has only the in-frame clones, and not every one. In the table there are 50,000 to 70,000 clones, about 89% of which are singletons. CD4+ T cells from unexposed donors were obtained before the COVID-19 pandemic (2011-2018). The V end lost 2 bases, the J end lost 4 bases, and 14 bases lay between the germline ends. The CDR3 is 16 amino acids. CDR1 is SGHTA, CDR2 FQGNSA, per germline.

V is TRBV7-2 and J is TRBJ2-2, with D perhaps TRBD1 or TRBD2 (5 bases each). Sequencing was done on a sample of memory CD4+ T cells from PBMCs. The clonotype originates from a human donor in good health. The CDR3 DNA is TGTGCCAGCAGCTTATATGAGGGGCCCTCCACCGGGGAGCTGTTTTTT. Residues: CASSLYEGPSTGELFF.